This entry features one T cell receptor (beta chain) sequence. The antigen is undetermined. This CDR3 region has 12 residues. Germline V gene sequence: CDR1 SNHLY, CDR2 FYNNEI. The V gene lost 8 bases and the J gene lost 7 bases, with 14 bases spanning the gap. Whole-study findings and limits: Tumor Treg TCRs overlapped most with tumor naive CD4+ cells.

TCRdb reprocessed the 5' RACE reads with MiXCR, giving one entry per CDR3 protein. The repertoire includes 53,000 or so distinct CDR3 sequences, more than 20% of them detected once, and 2.5% to 4% sits in the top ten. Material: tumor-infiltrating naive CD4+ T cells sorted from the breast tumor. Indicated subset: naive CD4+ T cells, CD4+CD45RA+CD25-. This TCR derives from a female donor with breast cancer. The chain carries TRBV2 and TRBJ1-1; the D is unclear. CDR3 sequence: CASQSPRFEAFF. As DNA, the CDR3 is TGTGCCAGCCAGTCCCCGAGATTTGAAGCTTTCTTT.